This T cell receptor (beta chain) was observed in a study of shared clonotypes between healthy human individuals. Study in general: Each donor contributed plates that comprised three CD4 naive, three CD4 memory, two CD8 naive and one CD8 memory.

Both subsets, CD45RA+ naive and CD45RA-negative memory, were split from the CD4+ cells. A note on this clone: The antigen remains undetermined. Other DNA sequences in this specimen translate into the identical CDR3.

Findings and limits, study-wide: The naive CD4 repertoires of a handful of donors were compared, and approximately 5% of clonotypes were shared.

V was shortened by 4 bases and J by 0 bases, with 10 bases between the two germline ends. The germline CDR1 and CDR2 sequences are SGHTA and FQGNSA. CDR3 size: 14 residues. Several immunoSEQ 96-well plates shared each subset's DNA, each plate a replicate. Data came from immunoSEQ multiplex PCR; TCRdb stores just in-frame clones and leaves some out. Of more than 900,000 clones in the sample, around three quarters were seen once. Sequencing input: memory CD4+ T cells from PBMCs. The subset here: CD45RA-negative fraction. The clonotype originates from a man between 18 and 35 years old in good health. Some clones in this sample may be carry-over from other donors' samples. The rearrangement links TRBV7-2 to TRBJ2-7, with a weak D call TRBD2 (6 bases). The chain's CDR3 is CASSSSGSSYEQYF. Here the CDR3 DNA reads TGTGCCAGCAGCTCCAGCGGGTCCTCCTACGAGCAGTACTTC.